The text below deals with one TCR beta chain. This entry belongs to a study of blood T cell repertoires in COVID-19. Study overall: In each case, the material was cDNA or gDNA derived from T cells, B-cell-depleted T cells, or PBMCs.

Method: immunoSEQ multiplex PCR; TCRdb's copy keeps in-frame clones and lacks some. The repertoire holds roughly 70,000 clones, with approximately 80% as singletons. Germline assignment: CDR1 MGHRA and CDR2 YSYEKL. V was pared by 4 bases and J by 1 base, with 13 bases between. CDR3 length equals 15 residues. Sequencing was done on a sample of peripheral blood. The rearrangement links TRBV4-1 to TRBJ1-1, with TRBD1 as a possible D gene (5 bases). This clonotype was sampled from a man in his 70s with COVID-19, enrolled during active disease. Here the CDR3 reads CASSPGGGWNTEAFF. In DNA, the CDR3 is TGCGCCAGCAGCCCCGGGGGGGGTTGGAACACTGAAGCTTTCTTT.